The 28 T cell receptor beta chains below come from one sample, sequenced in a study of T cell repertoires in cytomegalovirus infection. Antigens for these TCRs are unknown. Via MiXCR, TCRdb re-called the reads, giving one row per CDR3 protein. The repertoire holds 650,000 to 900,000 distinct CDR3 sequences, with 25% to 30% as singletons. Source: cultured CD8+ T cells from PBMCs, taken from culture after CMV antigen stimulation. The receptors shown here come from a human donor in good health (CMV status not recorded). Some clones in this sample may be carry-over from other donors' samples.

This CDR3 is CASGGGAFYNEQFF. The CDR3 nucleotides read TGTGCCTCCGGCGGGGGGGCTTTCTACAATGAGCAGTTCTTC. The gene calls are TRBV19 and TRBJ2-1; 9 bases fit TRBD2. The CDR3 is 14 amino acids. The germline CDR1 and CDR2 sequences are LNHDA and SQIVND (reference sequence). J lost 3 bases, V lost 11 bases, and 8 bases had no gene match.

This sequence joins TRBV6-5 and TRBJ1-1; D is unresolved. Germline assignment: CDR1 MNHEY and CDR2 SVGAGI. This CDR3 comprises 13 residues. V lost 2 bases, J lost 6 bases, and 10 bases lay in between. CDR3 region: CASSYRGPPEAFF. Written as DNA, the CDR3 is TGTGCCAGCAGTTACCGAGGGCCCCCTGAAGCTTTCTTT.

The rearrangement links TRBV6-5 to TRBJ2-7, with D maybe TRBD2 (7 bases). The V gene lost 6 bases and the J gene lost 0 bases, with 15 bases spanning the gap. The CDR3 is made up of 15 amino acids. Looked up from germline, CDR1 is MNHEY and CDR2 is SVGAGI. CDR3 nucleotides: TGTGCCAGCAGCTTGGGGGGGGCAAGCTCCTACGAGCAGTACGTC. The encoded protein is CASSLGGASSYEQYV.

V and J are TRBV7-3 and TRBJ2-6, with TRBD1 matching 7 bases. Germline loops: CDR1 SGHTA, CDR2 FQGTGA. Trimming cost V 5 bases and J 3 bases; bases outside gene matches: 16. There are 19 residues in the CDR3. The CDR3 DNA reads as TGTGCCAGCAGCCCCATCCCCTCGACAGGGATCTTTGGGGCCAACGTCCTGACTTTC. Translating gives CASSPIPSTGIFGANVLTF. The variable domain in full, completed from reference TRBV7-3 and TRBJ2-6, reads GAGVSQTPSNKVTEKGKYVELRCDPISGHTALYWYRQSLGQGPEFLIYFQGTGAADDSGLPNDRFFAVRPEGSVSTLKIQRTERGDSAVYLCASSPIPSTGIFGANVLTFGAGSRLTVL.

This clonotype was counted only a few times. The J gene is TRBJ2-2, the V gene TRBV6-2 or TRBV6-3, with D perhaps TRBD2 (6 bases). With 1 base removed from V and 0 bases from J, the gap between germline ends came to 9 bases. The CDR3 is 16 residues long. Per germline, CDR1 MNHEY and CDR2 SVGEGT. CDR3 coding DNA: TGTGCCAGCAGTTACTGGAGGGGCACGAACACCGGGGAGCTGTTTTTT. Amino acid sequence: CASSYWRGTNTGELFF.

This clonotype has more than one count but fewer than ten. V gene TRBV6-8 combines with J gene TRBJ1-2, with D possibly TRBD1 on 6 matching bases. Trimming took off 7 bases at V and 4 bases at J, with 10 bases between the two ends. The germline V gene has CDR1 MNHGY and CDR2 SAAAGT. The CDR3 extends over 12 amino acids. In nucleotides, the CDR3 is TGTGCCAGCACGGACAGTGGCTATGGCTACACCTTC. Translated, it gives CASTDSGYGYTF.

The CDR3 nucleotides are TGTGCCAGCTCACCACCTGGACGGAGCCTCTACGAGCAGTACTTC. Its protein product is CASSPPGRSLYEQYF. The rearrangement links TRBV18 to TRBJ2-7; no definite D call. The CDR3 totals 15 residues. Germline-derived CDR1 and CDR2 are KGHSH and LQKENI. Deletions cut 0 bases from V and 3 bases from J, with 12 bases between. Full variable domain (remainder filled in from reference TRBV18 and TRBJ2-7): NAGVMQNPRHLVRRRGQEARLRCSPMKGHSHVYWYRQLPEEGLKFMVYLQKENIIDESGMPKERFSAEFPKEGPSILRIQQVVRGDSAAYFCASSPPGRSLYEQYFGPGTRLTVT.

This clonotype was observed a few times. The chain couples TRBV6-1 to TRBJ2-7, with D possibly being TRBD1 (5 bases). The germline V gene encodes CDR1 MNHNS and CDR2 SASEGT. There are 15 residues in the CDR3. V lost 1 base, J lost 1 base, and 11 bases lay in between. CDR3 protein: CASSEEGAGSYEQYV. As DNA, the CDR3 is TGTGCCAGCAGTGAAGAGGGCGCAGGGTCCTACGAGCAGTACGTC.

This clonotype was picked up many times. The rearrangement uses TRBV9 and TRBJ1-3; tentatively, D is TRBD1 (5 bases). The germline V gene encodes CDR1 SGDLS and CDR2 YYNGEE. The V end was cut by 4 bases, the J end by 0 bases, with 14 bases between. The CDR3 loop spans 16 amino acids. The CDR3 DNA follows: TGTGCCAGCAGCCCACCGACAGAGAGCTCTGGAAACACCATATATTTT. Protein sequence: CASSPPTESSGNTIYF. Filled out from reference TRBV9 and TRBJ1-3, the complete variable domain reads DSGVTQTPKHLITATGQRVTLRCSPRSGDLSVYWYQQSLDQGLQFLIQYYNGEERAKGNILERFSAQQFPDLHSELNLSSLELGDSALYFCASSPPTESSGNTIYFGEGSWLTVV.

The rearrangement uses TRBV4-1 and TRBJ1-5; D is undetermined. The CDR3 is 16 residues long. V was trimmed by 0 bases and J by 0 bases, leaving 9 bases between them. Germline V gene lookup returns CDR1 MGHRA and CDR2 YSYEKL. In nucleotides, the CDR3 is TGCGCCAGCAGCCAAGATGTCGCAGATAGCAATCAGCCCCAGCATTTT. Translated: CASSQDVADSNQPQHF.

This chain uses TRBV6-5 with TRBJ1-4; D is possibly TRBD1 (5 bases). The CDR3 loop spans 14 amino acids. CDR1 is MNHEY, CDR2 SVGAGI, per germline. Trimming shortened V by 8 bases and J by 1 base, and 11 bases separated the two germline ends. CDR3 sequence: CASGPDITNEKLFF. CDR3 DNA sequence: TGTGCCAGCGGACCGGACATAACTAATGAAAAACTGTTTTTT.

The sample holds many counts of this clonotype. This chain uses TRBV7-8 with TRBJ2-4, with D perhaps matching TRBD2 (6 bases). The CDR3 is 15 residues long. Germline CDR1 reads SGHVS; CDR2 reads FQNEAQ. V was clipped by 7 bases and J by 0 bases, with 13 bases between them. The CDR3 is CASTRLDLAKNIQYF. Written as DNA, the CDR3 is TGTGCCAGCACCCGACTAGATCTAGCCAAAAACATTCAGTACTTC. Looking up the rest from reference TRBV7-8 and TRBJ2-4 gives the full variable domain: GAGVSQSPRYKVAKRGQDVALRCDPISGHVSLFWYQQALGQGPEFLTYFQNEAQLDKSGLPSDRFFAERPEGSVSTLKIQRTQQEDSAVYLCASTRLDLAKNIQYFGAGTRLSVL.

J is TRBJ1-1 and V is TRBV2; D remains ambiguous. Germline values: CDR1 SNHLY, CDR2 FYNNEI. This CDR3 spans 14 amino acids. Trimming removed 5 bases at V and 0 bases at J, with 10 bases between. In DNA form, the CDR3 reads TGTGCCAGCAGTCGGACCCGAGTGAACACTGAAGCTTTCTTT. Amino acids: CASSRTRVNTEAFF.

In this sample, this clonotype turned up a few times. This chain connects TRBV7-6 to TRBJ2-1; D is unclear. CDR1 is SGHVS and CDR2 is FNYEAQ in the germline V gene. This CDR3 has 13 residues. V was clipped by 9 bases and J by 3 bases, with 12 bases between them. CDR3 in amino acids: CARDELGYNEQFF. The CDR3 DNA follows: TGTGCCAGGGACGAACTGGGCTACAATGAGCAGTTCTTC. The full variable domain, its missing parts supplied by reference TRBV7-6 and TRBJ2-1, is GAGVSQSPRYKVTKRGQDVALRCDPISGHVSLYWYRQALGQGPEFLTYFNYEAQQDKSGLPNDRFSAERPEGSISTLTIQRTEQRDSAMYRCARDELGYNEQFFGPGTRLTVL.

This clonotype came up a few times. The V gene is TRBV27, the J gene TRBJ1-5, with 9 positions matching TRBD1. Germline CDR1 is MNHEY and CDR2 is SMNVEV (reference sequence). J was trimmed by 1 base and V by 2 bases; bases with no gene match: 12. This CDR3 region has 19 residues. In DNA form, the CDR3 reads TGTGCCAGCAGTTTACTCCCGGGACAGGGATTCGGGAGCAATCAGCCCCAGCATTTT. Its protein product is CASSLLPGQGFGSNQPQHF.

This clonotype was counted between two and nine times. This sequence joins TRBV19 and TRBJ2-5, with 8 bases lining up with TRBD1. From germline, CDR1 is LNHDA and CDR2 SQIVND (reference sequence). This CDR3 comprises 13 residues. V was clipped by 5 bases and J by 3 bases; unmatched bases: 2. The CDR3 sequence: CASSQTGEETQYF. CDR3 DNA sequence: TGTGCCAGTAGTCAGACAGGGGAAGAGACCCAGTACTTC. The full variable domain, rest sourced from reference TRBV19 and TRBJ2-5, is DGGITQSPKYLFRKEGQNVTLSCEQNLNHDAMYWYRQDPGQGLRLIYYSQIVNDFQKGDIAEGYSVSREKKESFPLTVTSAQKNPTAFYLCASSQTGEETQYFGPGTRLLVL.

The chain couples TRBV6-6 to TRBJ1-5, with D perhaps matching TRBD1 (5 bases). V was pared by 0 bases and J by 5 bases, with 14 bases between. This CDR3 comprises 16 residues. Germline V gene sequence: CDR1 MNHNY, CDR2 SVGAGI (reference sequence). The CDR3 sequence: CASSYSSREADQPQHF. In nucleotides, the CDR3 is TGTGCCAGCAGTTACTCGAGCAGGGAGGCGGATCAGCCCCAGCATTTT.

The chain uses TRBV11-1 and TRBJ1-6, with D uncertain. V was pared by 3 bases and J by 5 bases, with 14 bases between. CDR1 and CDR2 (germline): SGHAT, FQDESV (reference sequence). This CDR3 is 16 amino acids long. CDR3 residues: CASSLGVSWNNSPLHF. The CDR3 region has the DNA TGTGCCAGCAGCTTGGGTGTGAGCTGGAATAATTCACCCCTCCACTTT. The variable domain in full, completed from reference TRBV11-1 and TRBJ1-6, reads EAEVAQSPRYKITEKSQAVAFWCDPISGHATLYWYRQILGQGPELLVQFQDESVVDDSQLPKDRFSAERLKGVDSTLKIQPAELGDSAMYLCASSLGVSWNNSPLHFGNGTRLTVT.

This clonotype was found a few times. The rearrangement joins TRBV3-1 to TRBJ1-1, with a tentative D call TRBD1 (5 bases). Germline CDR1 LGHDT, CDR2 YNNKEL (reference sequence). The CDR3 runs to 17 residues. Trimming pared 1 base from V and 0 bases from J, leaving 15 bases between. The CDR3 nucleotides are TGTGCCAGCAGCCAAGGGCGGGACGTCCACATGAACACTGAAGCTTTCTTT. This encodes CASSQGRDVHMNTEAFF.

J is TRBJ1-5 and V is TRBV28, with D possibly matching TRBD1 (5 bases). CDR1 MDHEN and CDR2 SYDVKM come from the germline V gene. V was clipped by 6 bases and J by 7 bases, with 16 bases between them. The length of the CDR3 is 14 residues. The CDR3 DNA follows: TGTGCCAGCAGCCCTAAGGGGCGCGAGCAGCCCCAGCATTTT. This sequence encodes CASSPKGREQPQHF.

The V and J genes are TRBV2 and TRBJ2-2; perhaps D is TRBD1 or TRBD2 (6 bases each). The CDR3 runs 17 residues. V dropped 2 bases and J dropped 6 bases, with 19 bases sitting between them. Germline V gene sequence: CDR1 SNHLY, CDR2 FYNNEI. CDR3 bases: TGTGCCAGCAGTGAATTTCGAGGGGGAGGTTTTGCCGGGGAGCTGTTTTTT. Amino acid sequence: CASSEFRGGGFAGELFF. Combining the CDR3 with reference TRBV2 and TRBJ2-2 gives the whole variable domain EPEVTQTPSHQVTQMGQEVILRCVPISNHLYFYWYRQILGQKVEFLVSFYNNEISEKSEIFDDQFSVERPDGSNFTLKIRSTKLEDSAMYFCASSEFRGGGFAGELFFGEGSRLTVL.

CDR3 nucleotides: TGTGCCAGCAGCTCTTCCACCCTGGACAGGGATGCCGCAGATACGCAGTATTTT. Translated: CASSSSTLDRDAADTQYF. V is TRBV7-9 and J is TRBJ2-3; TRBD1 matches 8 bases. The CDR3 runs 18 residues. From germline, CDR1 is SEHNR and CDR2 FQNEAQ (reference sequence). The J segment lost 4 bases and the V segment lost 4 bases, leaving 16 bases of the junction unmatched.

The chain couples TRBV6-6 to TRBJ2-3, with 9 bases lining up with TRBD2. The CDR3 contains 16 residues. The junction had 5 bases not matched to a gene; V was cut back by 2 bases and J by 2 bases. Looked up from germline, CDR1 is MNHNY and CDR2 is SVGAGI (reference sequence). The CDR3 DNA sequence: TGTGCCAGCAGTTACAGCCTAGCGGGGAACACAGATACGCAGTATTTT. Residues: CASSYSLAGNTDTQYF.

V gene TRBV20-1 combines with J gene TRBJ2-1, with D perhaps given as TRBD1 or TRBD2 (5 bases each). V shed 0 bases and J shed 0 bases, with 12 bases lying between them. CDR3 length equals 16 residues. Germline assignment: CDR1 DFQATT and CDR2 SNEGSKA (reference sequence). CDR3 in DNA: TGCAGTGCTAGAGATCGGGGCACGTACTCCTACAATGAGCAGTTCTTC. Its protein product is CSARDRGTYSYNEQFF.

Turning to this clonotype: Being one base from a much bigger clone, this may be a read error. The rearrangement joins TRBV2 to TRBJ2-6; 11 bases line up with TRBD1. The CDR3 runs 17 residues. Per the germline V gene, CDR1 is SNHLY and CDR2 is FYNNEI. DNA for the CDR3: TGTGCCATCAGGACAGGGGGCTTCCCCTCTGGGACCAACGTCCTGACTTTC. It translates to CAIRTGGFPSGTNVLTF. The entire variable domain, with the rest obtained from reference TRBV2 and TRBJ2-6, is as follows: EPEVTQTPSHQVTQMGQEVILRCVPISNHLYFYWYRQILGQKVEFLVSFYNNEISEKSEIFDDQFSVERPDGSNFTLKIRSTKLEDSAMYFCAIRTGGFPSGTNVLTFGAGSRLTVL.

On this clonotype itself: The conserved final phenylalanine or tryptophan is absent from the CDR3, which likely points to a read error. The DNA is left out, because the CDR3 cannot be placed on it with certainty; the CDR3 is given as TCRdb lists it. The V and J genes are TRBV12-5 and TRBJ2-1; the table's D call of TRBD1 was not tested on the DNA. The CDR3 extends over 11 residues, inclusive of both ends. CDR1 and CDR2 (germline): LGHNT, FRNRAP. The CDR3 sequence is CASGSPGQYFP.

The chain carries TRBV6-5 and TRBJ2-7; no reliable D call. The germline V gene has CDR1 MNHEY and CDR2 SVGAGI. Trimming removed 2 bases at V and 2 bases at J, with 13 bases between. This CDR3 has 15 residues. The CDR3 nucleotides read TGTGCCAGCAGTTACGATTGGGGAAGCACCTACGAGCAGTACTTC. Translation: CASSYDWGSTYEQYF.

This clonotype was picked up many times. V is TRBV12-3 or TRBV12-4 and J is TRBJ2-3, with unresolved D. The V end lost 0 bases, the J end lost 4 bases, and 8 bases lay between the germline ends. This CDR3 has 14 amino acids. The DNA for the CDR3 is TGTGCCAGCAGTTTAGCCCCCGCAGCAGATACGCAGTATTTT. Amino acids: CASSLAPAADTQYF.